This is a list of T cell receptor beta chains from one sample in a study of shared clonotypes between healthy human individuals. Data came from immunoSEQ multiplex PCR; TCRdb stores just in-frame clones and leaves some out. Seen here are about 2 million clones, around 96% observed once, and the top ten hold around 1.1%. The sample was naive CD8+ T cells sorted from blood. The source of these receptors is a man aged 18 to 29 in good health. CDR3s include the opening cysteine and the closing phenylalanine or tryptophan. The D gene is left open where the match is weak. Rows give clone size only sometimes, using once, few, many, or a class for an expanded clone.

j_gene | abundance | v_gene | d_gene | CDR3aa | CDR3nt
TRBJ1-4 | NA | TRBV5-5 | NA | CASRGGPVGNEKLFF | TGTGCCAGCAGGGGCGGCCCCGTGGGTAATGAAAAACTGTTTTTT
TRBJ2-7 | NA | TRBV10-3 | TRBD2 | CAISENLGGSGREYEQYF | TGTGCCATCAGTGAGAACTTAGGCGGTAGCGGGAGGGAATACGAGCAGTACTTC
TRBJ1-2 | once | TRBV5-6 | NA | CASSLEQSSIHGYTF | TGTGCCAGCAGCCTGGAACAGAGCTCGATCCATGGCTACACCTTC
TRBJ2-7 | NA | TRBV7-7 | TRBD2 | CASSQEAGGLYEQYF | TGTGCTAGCAGCCAGGAAGCGGGGGGTCTATACGAGCAGTACTTC
TRBJ1-1 | once | TRBV7-9 | NA | CASSFALGEGTEAFF | TGTGCCAGCAGCTTCGCTCTTGGGGAAGGGACTGAAGCTTTCTTT
TRBJ2-1 | NA | TRBV5-8 | NA | CASSLGGGSSYNEQFF | TGTGCCAGCAGCCTGGGGGGCGGGAGCTCCTACAATGAGCAGTTCTTC
TRBJ2-4 | once | TRBV29-1 | TRBD1 | CSVDILGQQDIQYF | TGCAGCGTTGATATATTGGGACAGCAGGACATTCAGTACTTC
TRBJ2-5 | NA | TRBV9 | NA | CASNSGQEETQYF | TGTGCCAGCAACTCCGGACAAGAAGAGACCCAGTACTTC
TRBJ2-4 | NA | TRBV13 | NA | CASSLRGENIQYF | TGTGCCAGCAGCTTAAGAGGGGAAAACATTCAGTACTTC
TRBJ1-1 | NA | TRBV10-3 | NA | CAISGTDLDTEAFF | TGTGCCATCAGTGGAACGGACTTGGACACTGAAGCTTTCTTT
TRBJ2-2 | once | TRBV5-4 | TRBD2 | CASRSEGGRDTGELFF | TGTGCCAGCAGAAGCGAGGGCGGGAGAGATACCGGGGAGCTGTTTTTT
TRBJ2-1 | NA | TRBV5-8 | TRBD2 | CASSLDTREGAYNEQFF | TGTGCCAGCAGCTTGGATACGCGGGAGGGAGCGTACAATGAGCAGTTCTTC
TRBJ1-2 | NA | TRBV4-1 | TRBD1 | CASSQDRTGGLGYTF | TGCGCCAGCAGCCAAGATAGAACAGGGGGTCTTGGCTACACCTTC
TRBJ2-5 | NA | TRBV30 | TRBD1 | CAWSEQGASQETQYF | TGTGCCTGGAGTGAGCAGGGGGCCTCCCAAGAGACCCAGTACTTC
TRBJ2-7 | NA | TRBV5-1 | NA | CASSLAGGAYEQYF | TGCGCCAGCAGCTTGGCTGGGGGCGCTTACGAGCAGTACTTC
TRBJ1-1 | NA | TRBV30 | NA | CAWSVGHPRLGAFF | TGTGCCTGGAGCGTTGGACATCCCCGGCTTGGGGCTTTCTTT
TRBJ2-7 | once | TRBV7-8 | TRBD2 | CASSPLAGIAYEQYF | TGTGCCAGCAGCCCACTAGCGGGGATTGCCTACGAGCAGTACTTC
TRBJ1-2 | NA | TRBV5-8 | TRBD1 | CASSTDRVPNYGYTF | TGTGCCAGCAGCACAGACAGGGTCCCTAACTATGGCTACACCTTC
TRBJ2-2 | NA | TRBV9 | NA | CASSVDAANTGELFF | TGTGCCAGCAGCGTAGATGCTGCGAACACCGGGGAGCTGTTTTTT
TRBJ2-7 | NA | TRBV13 | TRBD1 | CASSFEDRRYEQYF | TGTGCCAGCAGCTTCGAGGACAGGCGGTACGAGCAGTACTTC
TRBJ1-2 | once | TRBV15 | TRBD1 | CATSRGEDRVDYGYTF | TGTGCCACCAGCAGGGGGGAGGACAGGGTGGACTATGGCTACACCTTC
TRBJ2-7 | NA | TRBV7-9 | NA | CASSLGAGLSYEQYF | TGTGCCAGCAGCTTAGGTGCAGGCCTCTCCTACGAGCAGTACTTC
TRBJ2-5 | NA | TRBV6-5 | NA | CASSYKGYQETQYF | TGTGCCAGCAGTTACAAAGGGTACCAAGAGACCCAGTACTTC
TRBJ2-1 | NA | TRBV27 | NA | CASSGRNNEQFF | TGTGCCAGCAGTGGGCGGAACAATGAGCAGTTCTTC
TRBJ2-7 | NA | TRBV4-1 | NA | CASSQEGPINRGEQYF | TGCGCCAGCAGCCAAGAAGGGCCGATTAACCGGGGCGAGCAGTACTTC
TRBJ1-6 | NA | TRBV21-1 | NA | CASLWRGQDPSPLHF | TGTGCCAGCTTGTGGAGGGGGCAAGATCCTTCACCCCTCCACTTT
TRBJ2-1 | NA | TRBV27 | TRBD2 | CASSVASGGVNEQFF | TGTGCCAGCAGTGTCGCTAGCGGGGGTGTCAATGAGCAGTTCTTC
TRBJ2-2 | NA | TRBV7-9 | TRBD2 | CASSLLKREVTGELFF | TGTGCCAGCAGCTTACTTAAGCGGGAGGTTACCGGGGAGCTGTTTTTT
TRBJ2-7 | NA | TRBV25-1 | TRBD2 | CASSEITSGTYFDEQYF | TGTGCCAGCAGTGAAATTACTAGCGGGACATATTTCGACGAGCAGTACTTC
TRBJ2-7 | NA | TRBV11-2 | NA | CASSLEGVMGMQQYF | TGTGCCAGCAGCTTAGAGGGGGTCATGGGGATGCAGCAGTACTTC
TRBJ2-1 | NA | TRBV11-2 | TRBD2 | CASSLVWEGRLSSYNEQFF | TGTGCCAGCAGCTTAGTGTGGGAGGGCCGTTTAAGCTCCTACAATGAGCAGTTCTTC
TRBJ2-7 | NA | TRBV28 | NA | CASSLVGGMDEQYF | TGTGCCAGCAGTTTAGTAGGGGGAATGGACGAGCAGTACTTC
TRBJ2-1 | NA | TRBV27 | TRBD2 | CASSLLQTSGSDEQFF | TGTGCCAGCAGTTTATTACAGACTAGCGGGAGTGATGAGCAGTTCTTC
TRBJ2-1 | NA | TRBV29-1 | NA | CSVEVPYYNEQFF | TGCAGCGTTGAAGTACCTTACTACAATGAGCAGTTCTTC
TRBJ2-1 | NA | TRBV5-1 | NA | CASSQTGRDEQFF | TGCGCCAGCAGCCAGACAGGGAGGGATGAGCAGTTCTTC
TRBJ1-6 | NA | TRBV15 | TRBD1 | CATSRIDRDLYSPLHF | TGTGCCACCAGCAGGATAGACAGGGATCTGTATTCACCCCTCCACTTT
TRBJ1-4 | NA | TRBV27 | NA | CASSLIGPNEKLFF | TGTGCCAGCAGTTTAATTGGACCTAATGAAAAACTGTTTTTT
TRBJ2-3 | NA | TRBV13 | NA | CASSLGGSGLDTQYF | TGTGCCAGCAGCTTAGGCGGGAGTGGGTTGGATACGCAGTATTTT
TRBJ2-7 | NA | TRBV10-1 | TRBD1 | CASSGTGNYEQYF | TGCGCCAGCAGCGGGACAGGGAATTACGAGCAGTACTTC
TRBJ2-1 | NA | TRBV7-3 | TRBD2 | CASSLGAGELSNEQFF | TGTGCCAGCAGCTTGGGAGCGGGGGAATTATCGAATGAGCAGTTCTTC
TRBJ1-5 | NA | TRBV21-1 | NA | CASSKITVDQPQHF | TGTGCCAGCAGCAAAATTACGGTAGATCAGCCCCAGCATTTT
TRBJ2-1 | NA | TRBV29-1 | TRBD2 | CSVEGASGSNEQFF | TGCAGCGTTGAGGGGGCTAGCGGGAGTAATGAGCAGTTCTTC
TRBJ1-2 | once | TRBV21-1 | NA | CASSRDRVSGYTF | TGTGCCAGCAGCAGGGACAGGGTGAGTGGCTACACCTTC
TRBJ2-7 | NA | TRBV2 | NA | CASSGGDAYEQYF | TGTGCCAGCAGTGGTGGGGACGCCTACGAGCAGTACTTC
TRBJ2-7 | NA | TRBV6-1 | NA | CASRKTHSGDEQYF | TGTGCCAGCAGGAAGACTCATTCGGGTGACGAGCAGTACTTC
TRBJ2-1 | NA | TRBV11-3 | NA | CASSSRLDASYNEQFF | TGTGCCAGCAGCTCAAGACTAGATGCGTCCTACAATGAGCAGTTCTTC
TRBJ1-4 | NA | TRBV13 | TRBD1 | CASSQRTGLNEKLFF | TGTGCCAGCAGCCAACGGACAGGACTTAATGAAAAACTGTTTTTT
TRBJ1-2 | NA | TRBV6-5 | NA | CASRTQGGVYGYTF | TGTGCCAGCAGAACCCAAGGAGGGGTATATGGCTACACCTTC
TRBJ2-3 | NA | TRBV10-3 | TRBD1 | CAISITGEDTQYF | TGTGCCATCAGTATAACAGGGGAAGATACGCAGTATTTT
TRBJ2-7 | NA | TRBV11-3 | TRBD2 | CASIPVGRGTSSDEQYF | TGTGCCAGCATTCCAGTCGGGCGGGGGACTAGTAGCGACGAGCAGTACTTC
TRBJ1-2 | NA | TRBV12-1 | NA | CASSSGVGAAARGYGYTF | TGTGCCAGCAGCTCCGGTGTAGGAGCGGCGGCTAGGGGCTATGGCTACACCTTC
TRBJ2-5 | NA | TRBV13 | TRBD1 | CASSSRDSIQETQYF | TGTGCCAGCAGCTCCCGGGACAGCATTCAAGAGACCCAGTACTTC
TRBJ2-7 | NA | TRBV11-2 | TRBD1 | CASSSGTGGNNEQYF | TGTGCCAGCAGCTCCGGGACAGGGGGCAACAACGAGCAGTACTTC
TRBJ1-2 | NA | TRBV30 | NA | CAWSAPVGAPRRGYTF | TGTGCCTGGAGTGCGCCAGTTGGAGCCCCACGGCGAGGCTACACCTTC
TRBJ2-7 | NA | TRBV28 | TRBD2 | CASQDGNSGSEQYF | TGTGCCAGCCAAGATGGAAATAGCGGGAGCGAGCAGTACTTC